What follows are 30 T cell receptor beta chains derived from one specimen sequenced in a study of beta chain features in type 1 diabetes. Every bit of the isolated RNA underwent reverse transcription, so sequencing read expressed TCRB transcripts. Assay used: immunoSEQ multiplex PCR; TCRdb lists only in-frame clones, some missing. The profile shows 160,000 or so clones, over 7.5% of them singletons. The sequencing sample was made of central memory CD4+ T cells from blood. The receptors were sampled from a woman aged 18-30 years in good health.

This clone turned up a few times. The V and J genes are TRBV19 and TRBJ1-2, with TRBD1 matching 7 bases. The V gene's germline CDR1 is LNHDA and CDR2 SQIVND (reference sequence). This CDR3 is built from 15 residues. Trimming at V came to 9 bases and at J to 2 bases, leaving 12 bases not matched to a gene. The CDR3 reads CASSDRILSNYGYTF. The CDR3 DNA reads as TGTGCCAGCTCGGACAGGATTTTGTCCAACTATGGCTACACCTTC.

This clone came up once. The CDR3 DNA follows: TGTGCCAGCAGCCCGAGTCAACTCTACGAGCAGTACTTC. It translates to CASSPSQLYEQYF. The V call is TRBV6-6, the J call TRBJ2-5; D is unclear. The better agreement between TRBJ2-7 and the DNA end casts doubt on the J call. The CDR3 extends over 13 amino acids. The germline CDR1 and CDR2 sequences are MNHNY and SVGAGI (reference sequence).

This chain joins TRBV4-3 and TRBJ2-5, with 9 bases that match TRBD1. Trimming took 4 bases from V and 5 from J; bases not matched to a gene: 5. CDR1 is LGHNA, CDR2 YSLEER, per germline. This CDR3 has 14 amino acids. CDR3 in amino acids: CASSPGQGWETQYF. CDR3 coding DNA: TGCGCCAGCAGCCCGGGACAGGGATGGGAGACCCAGTACTTC.

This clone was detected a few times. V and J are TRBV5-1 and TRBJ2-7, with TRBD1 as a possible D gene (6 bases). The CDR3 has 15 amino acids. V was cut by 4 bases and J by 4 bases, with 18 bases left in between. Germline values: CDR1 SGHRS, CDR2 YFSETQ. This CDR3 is CASSTGSEGVYEQYF. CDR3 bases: TGCGCCAGCAGCACGGGGTCAGAGGGGGTATACGAGCAGTACTTC.

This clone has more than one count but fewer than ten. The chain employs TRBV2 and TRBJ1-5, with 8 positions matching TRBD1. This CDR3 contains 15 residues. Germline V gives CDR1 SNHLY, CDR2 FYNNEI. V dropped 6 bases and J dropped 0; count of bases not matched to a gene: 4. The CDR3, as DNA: TGTGCCAGCAGGTCTACAGGGGGTAGCAATCAGCCCCAGCATTTT. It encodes CASRSTGGSNQPQHF.

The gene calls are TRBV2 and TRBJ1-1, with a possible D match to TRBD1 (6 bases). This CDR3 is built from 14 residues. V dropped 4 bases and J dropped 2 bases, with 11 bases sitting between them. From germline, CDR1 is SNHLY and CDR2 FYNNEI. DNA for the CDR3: TGTGCCAGCAGTGTAAGACAGGCTAACACTGAAGCTTTCTTT. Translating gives CASSVRQANTEAFF. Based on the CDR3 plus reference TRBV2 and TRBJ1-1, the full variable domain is EPEVTQTPSHQVTQMGQEVILRCVPISNHLYFYWYRQILGQKVEFLVSFYNNEISEKSEIFDDQFSVERPDGSNFTLKIRSTKLEDSAMYFCASSVRQANTEAFFGQGTRLTVV.

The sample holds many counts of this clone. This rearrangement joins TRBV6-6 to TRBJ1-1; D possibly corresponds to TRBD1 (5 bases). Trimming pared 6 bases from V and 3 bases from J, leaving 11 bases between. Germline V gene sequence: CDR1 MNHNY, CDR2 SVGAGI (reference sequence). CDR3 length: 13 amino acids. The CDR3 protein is CASSPQGHTEAFF. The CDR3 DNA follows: TGTGCCAGCAGCCCTCAGGGTCACACTGAAGCTTTCTTT.

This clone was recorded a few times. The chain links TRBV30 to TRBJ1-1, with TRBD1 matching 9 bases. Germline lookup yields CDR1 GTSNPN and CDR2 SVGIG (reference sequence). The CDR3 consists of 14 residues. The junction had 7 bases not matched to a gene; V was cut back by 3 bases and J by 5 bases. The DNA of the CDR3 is TGTGCCTGGAGGGGACAGGGCACGGGTACTGAAGCTTTCTTT. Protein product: CAWRGQGTGTEAFF.

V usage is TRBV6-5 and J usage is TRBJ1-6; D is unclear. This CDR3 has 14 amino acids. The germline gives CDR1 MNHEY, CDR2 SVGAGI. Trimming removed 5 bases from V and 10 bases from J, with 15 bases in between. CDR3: CASSAGNLGSPLHF. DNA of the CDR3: TGTGCCAGCAGTGCGGGAAATCTAGGATCACCCCTCCACTTT.

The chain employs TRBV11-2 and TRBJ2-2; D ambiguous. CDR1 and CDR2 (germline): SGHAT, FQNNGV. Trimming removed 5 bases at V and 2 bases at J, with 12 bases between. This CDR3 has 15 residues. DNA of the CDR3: TGTGCCAGCAGCCCCCGTGGGCTTAACACCGGGGAGCTGTTTTTT. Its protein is CASSPRGLNTGELFF.

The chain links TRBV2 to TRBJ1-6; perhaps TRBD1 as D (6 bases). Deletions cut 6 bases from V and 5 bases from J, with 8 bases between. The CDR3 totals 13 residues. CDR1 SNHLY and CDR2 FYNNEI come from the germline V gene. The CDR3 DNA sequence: TGTGCCAGCAGGCAGGGGAATAATTCACCCCTCCACTTT. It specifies CASRQGNNSPLHF.

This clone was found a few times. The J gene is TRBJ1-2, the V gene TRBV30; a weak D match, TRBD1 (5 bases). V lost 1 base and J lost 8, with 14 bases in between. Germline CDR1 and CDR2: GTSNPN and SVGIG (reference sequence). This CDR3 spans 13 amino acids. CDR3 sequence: CAWSALQGIGYTF. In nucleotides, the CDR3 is TGTGCCTGGAGTGCCCTCCAGGGAATCGGCTACACCTTC.

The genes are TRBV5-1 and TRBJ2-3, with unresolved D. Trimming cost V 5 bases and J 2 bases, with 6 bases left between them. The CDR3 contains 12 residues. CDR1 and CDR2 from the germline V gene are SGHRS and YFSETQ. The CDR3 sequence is CASSELTDTQYF. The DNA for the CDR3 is TGCGCCAGCAGTGAACTCACAGATACGCAGTATTTT.

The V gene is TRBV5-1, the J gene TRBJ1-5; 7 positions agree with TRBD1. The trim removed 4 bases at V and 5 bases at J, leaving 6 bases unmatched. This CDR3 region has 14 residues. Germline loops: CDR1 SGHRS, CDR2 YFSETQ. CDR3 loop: CASSVTGYDQPQHF. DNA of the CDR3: TGCGCCAGCAGCGTGACAGGGTACGATCAGCCCCAGCATTTT. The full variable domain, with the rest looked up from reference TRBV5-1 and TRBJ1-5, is KAGVTQTPRYLIKTRGQQVTLSCSPISGHRSVSWYQQTPGQGLQFLFEYFSETQRNKGNFPGRFSGRQFSNSRSEMNVSTLELGDSALYLCASSVTGYDQPQHFGDGTRLSIL.

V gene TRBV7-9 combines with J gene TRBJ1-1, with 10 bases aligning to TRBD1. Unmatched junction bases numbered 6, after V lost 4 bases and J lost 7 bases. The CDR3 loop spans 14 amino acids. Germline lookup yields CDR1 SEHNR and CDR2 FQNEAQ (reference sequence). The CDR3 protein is CASSSGTGEFEAFF. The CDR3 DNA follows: TGTGCCAGCAGCTCCGGGACAGGGGAGTTTGAAGCTTTCTTT. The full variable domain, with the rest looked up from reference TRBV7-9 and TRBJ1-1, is DTGVSQNPRHKITKRGQNVTFRCDPISEHNRLYWYRQTLGQGPEFLTYFQNEAQLEKSRLLSDRFSAERPKGSFSTLEIQRTEQGDSAMYLCASSSGTGEFEAFFGQGTRLTVV.

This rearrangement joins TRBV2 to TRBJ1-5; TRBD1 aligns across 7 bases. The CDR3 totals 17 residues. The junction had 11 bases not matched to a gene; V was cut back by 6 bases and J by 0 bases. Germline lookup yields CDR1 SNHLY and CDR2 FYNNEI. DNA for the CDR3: TGTGCCAGCAGCGCCGGGACAGAAATCTATAGCAATCAGCCCCAGCATTTT. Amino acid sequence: CASSAGTEIYSNQPQHF.

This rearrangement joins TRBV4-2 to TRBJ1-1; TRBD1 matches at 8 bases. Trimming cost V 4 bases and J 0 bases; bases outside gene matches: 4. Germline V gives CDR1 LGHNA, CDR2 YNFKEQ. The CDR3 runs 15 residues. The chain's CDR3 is CASSPTGALNTEAFF. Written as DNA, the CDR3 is TGTGCCAGCAGCCCGACAGGGGCCTTGAACACTGAAGCTTTCTTT.

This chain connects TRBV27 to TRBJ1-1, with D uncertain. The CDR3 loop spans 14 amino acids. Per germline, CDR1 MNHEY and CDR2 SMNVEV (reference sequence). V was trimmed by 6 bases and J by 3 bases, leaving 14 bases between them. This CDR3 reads CASSMGRVHTEAFF. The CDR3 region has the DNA TGTGCCAGCAGCATGGGTCGGGTGCACACTGAAGCTTTCTTT.

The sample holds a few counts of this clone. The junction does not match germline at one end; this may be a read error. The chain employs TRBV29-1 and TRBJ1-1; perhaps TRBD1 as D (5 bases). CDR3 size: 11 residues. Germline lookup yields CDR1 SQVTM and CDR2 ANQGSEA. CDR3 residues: CSWGGNNEAFF. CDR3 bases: TGCAGTTGGGGGGGGAACAATGAAGCTTTCTTT.

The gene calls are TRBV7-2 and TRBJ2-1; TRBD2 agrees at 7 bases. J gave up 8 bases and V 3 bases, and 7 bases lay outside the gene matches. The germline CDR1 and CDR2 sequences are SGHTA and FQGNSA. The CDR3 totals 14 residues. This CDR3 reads CASSFKWEGYEQFF. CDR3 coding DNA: TGTGCCAGCAGCTTTAAGTGGGAGGGCTATGAGCAGTTCTTC.

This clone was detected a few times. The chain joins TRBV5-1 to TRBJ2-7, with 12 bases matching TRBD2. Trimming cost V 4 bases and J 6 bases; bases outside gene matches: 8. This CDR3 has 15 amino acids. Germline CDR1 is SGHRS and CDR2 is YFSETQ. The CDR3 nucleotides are TGCGCCAGCAGCAGCGGACTAGCGGGGTTCGGCGAGCAGTACTTC. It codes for CASSSGLAGFGEQYF.

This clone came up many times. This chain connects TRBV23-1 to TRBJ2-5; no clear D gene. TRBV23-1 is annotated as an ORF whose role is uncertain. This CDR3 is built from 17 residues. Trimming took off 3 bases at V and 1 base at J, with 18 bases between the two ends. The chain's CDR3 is CASSHLNLGPSQETQYF. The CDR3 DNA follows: TGCGCCAGCAGTCACCTTAATCTAGGTCCCTCCCAAGAGACCCAGTACTTC.

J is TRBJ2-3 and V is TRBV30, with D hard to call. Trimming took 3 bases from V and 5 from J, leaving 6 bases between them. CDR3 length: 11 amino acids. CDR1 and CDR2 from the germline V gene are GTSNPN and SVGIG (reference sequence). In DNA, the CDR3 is TGTGCCTGGAGCCCGGGAGATACGCAGTATTTT. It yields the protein CAWSPGDTQYF.

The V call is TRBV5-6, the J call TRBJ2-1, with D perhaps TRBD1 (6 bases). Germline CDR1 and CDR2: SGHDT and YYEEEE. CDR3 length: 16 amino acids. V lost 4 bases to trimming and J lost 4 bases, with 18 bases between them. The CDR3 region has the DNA TGTGCCAGCAGCGGTATAGGGCAGGGGCCATACAATGAGCAGTTCTTC. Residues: CASSGIGQGPYNEQFF.

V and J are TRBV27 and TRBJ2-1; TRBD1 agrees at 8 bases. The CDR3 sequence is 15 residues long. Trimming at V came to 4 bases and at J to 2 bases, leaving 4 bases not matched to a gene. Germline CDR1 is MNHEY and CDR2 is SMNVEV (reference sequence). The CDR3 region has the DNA TGTGCCAGCAGTTCCGGACAGGGACCCTACAATGAGCAGTTCTTC. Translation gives CASSSGQGPYNEQFF.

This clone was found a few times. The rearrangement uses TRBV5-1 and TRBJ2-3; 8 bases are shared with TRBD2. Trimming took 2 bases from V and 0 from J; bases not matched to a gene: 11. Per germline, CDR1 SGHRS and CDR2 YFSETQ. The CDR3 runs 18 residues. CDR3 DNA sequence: TGCGCCAGCAGCTTCCTGACTAGCGCCAGTAGAAGCACAGATACGCAGTATTTT. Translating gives CASSFLTSASRSTDTQYF.

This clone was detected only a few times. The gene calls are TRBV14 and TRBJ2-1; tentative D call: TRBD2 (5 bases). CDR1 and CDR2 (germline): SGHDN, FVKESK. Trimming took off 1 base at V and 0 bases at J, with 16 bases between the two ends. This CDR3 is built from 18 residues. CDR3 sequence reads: CASSQGYGAESSYNEQFF. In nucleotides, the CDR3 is TGTGCCAGCAGCCAAGGGTACGGAGCGGAGAGCTCCTACAATGAGCAGTTCTTC.

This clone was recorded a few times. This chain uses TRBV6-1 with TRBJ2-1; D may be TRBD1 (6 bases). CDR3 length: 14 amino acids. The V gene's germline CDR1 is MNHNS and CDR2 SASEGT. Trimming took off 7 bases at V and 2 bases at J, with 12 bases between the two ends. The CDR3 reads CASIRDKAYNEQFF. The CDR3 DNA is TGTGCCAGCATCCGGGACAAAGCCTACAATGAGCAGTTCTTC.

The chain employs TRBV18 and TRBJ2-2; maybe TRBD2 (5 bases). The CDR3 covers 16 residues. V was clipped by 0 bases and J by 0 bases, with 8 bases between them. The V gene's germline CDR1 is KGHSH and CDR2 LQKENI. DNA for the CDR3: TGTGCCAGCTCACCACCGAGCGGAACGAACACCGGGGAGCTGTTTTTT. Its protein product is CASSPPSGTNTGELFF.

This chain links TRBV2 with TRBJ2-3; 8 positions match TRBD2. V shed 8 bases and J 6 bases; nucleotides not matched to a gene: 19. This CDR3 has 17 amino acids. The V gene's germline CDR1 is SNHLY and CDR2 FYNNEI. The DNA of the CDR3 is TGTGCCAGCCGTGGGAGAGGTGGCGGGGGGCGGTGGGATACGCAGTATTTT. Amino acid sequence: CASRGRGGGGRWDTQYF.